The present T cell receptor (beta chain) was sequenced within a study of T cells after yellow fever vaccination. Looking at the study overall: The fractions with low cell numbers were processed using SMART-Seq v4 Ultra Low Input.

Germline loops: CDR1 LGHDT, CDR2 YNNKEL (reference sequence). V lost 10 bases and J lost 2, with 25 bases in between. This CDR3 contains 17 residues. Whole-study findings and limits: Clonotypes found in both CD4 and CD8 compartments made up a small share. One caveat is that FACS-sorted repertoires could contain abundant clonotypes contaminating from the bulk population.

Concerning this clonotype itself: The antigen remains undetermined.

Conversion of TCR transcripts into cDNA relied on 5'RACE template switching, which added a universal primer site and UMIs. TCRdb passed the 5' RACE reads through MiXCR, listing each CDR3 protein once. There are about 320,000 distinct CDR3 sequences in the sample; 6.8% occur only once, and roughly a sixth lies in the top ten. Sequencing used PBMCs, obtained roughly 45 days after the first yellow fever vaccination. This TCR was recovered from a man aged 18 to 35 who received the YFV17D yellow fever vaccine. The chain recombines TRBV3-1 with TRBJ2-3; the D gene is possibly TRBD2 (6 bases). In DNA, the CDR3 is TGTGCCACCTCCCAAGATGGAACTAGCAGGGTCACAGATACGCAGTATTTT. The encoded protein is CATSQDGTSRVTDTQYF.